This T cell receptor (beta chain) came from a study of T cells of healthy individuals. This CDR3 spans 14 amino acids. Trimming removed 3 bases at V and 0 bases at J, with 8 bases between. Germline V gene sequence: CDR1 MNHEY, CDR2 SMNVEV (reference sequence). One entry per CDR3 protein results from TCRdb running MiXCR on the 5' RACE reads. The repertoire includes about 53,000 distinct CDR3 sequences, about 15% of them detected once, and about 16% sits in the top ten. Only a few counts were recorded for this clonotype. The chain combines TRBV27 with TRBJ1-1; D not certain. The TCR was taken from a human donor in good health. The CDR3 here is CASSFRAMNTEAFF. CDR3 nucleotide sequence: TGTGCCAGCAGTTTCCGCGCTATGAACACTGAAGCTTTCTTT.